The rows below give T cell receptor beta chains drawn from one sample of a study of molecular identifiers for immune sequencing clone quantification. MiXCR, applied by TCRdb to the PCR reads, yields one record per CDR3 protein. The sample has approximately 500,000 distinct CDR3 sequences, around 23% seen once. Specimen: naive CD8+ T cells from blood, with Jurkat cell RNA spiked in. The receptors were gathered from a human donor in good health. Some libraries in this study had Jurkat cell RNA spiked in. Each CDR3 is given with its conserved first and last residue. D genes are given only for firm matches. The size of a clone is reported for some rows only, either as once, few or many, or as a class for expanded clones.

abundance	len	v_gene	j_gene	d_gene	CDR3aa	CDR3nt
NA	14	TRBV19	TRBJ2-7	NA	CDSSMQGYSYEQYF	TGTGACAGTAGTATGCAGGGGTACTCCTACGAGCAGTACTTC
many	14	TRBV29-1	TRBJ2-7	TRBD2	CSVVTAGLAYEQYF	TGCAGCGTCGTCACGGCGGGACTAGCGTACGAGCAGTACTTC
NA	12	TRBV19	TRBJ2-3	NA	CASSFDGDTQYF	TGTGCCAGTAGTTTCGACGGAGATACGCAGTATTTT
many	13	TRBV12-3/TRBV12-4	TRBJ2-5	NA	CAVTSGDQETQYF	TGTGCCGTGACTTCAGGGGACCAAGAGACCCAGTACTTC
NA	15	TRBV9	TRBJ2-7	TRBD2	CASSAARGDEHEQYF	TGTGCCAGCAGCGCCGCCCGGGGGGACGAACACGAGCAGTACTTC
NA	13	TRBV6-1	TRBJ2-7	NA	CASSVAGAYAQYF	TGTGCCAGCAGTGTTGCGGGGGCCTACGCGCAGTACTTC
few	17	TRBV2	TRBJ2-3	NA	CASRRIDRATSTDTQYF	TGTGCCAGCAGACGGATAGACAGAGCTACTAGCACAGATACGCAGTATTTT
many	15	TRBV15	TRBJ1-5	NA	CATSLTRYSNQPQHF	TGTGCCACCAGCTTAACCCGATATAGCAATCAGCCCCAGCATTTT
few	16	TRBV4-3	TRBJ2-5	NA	CASSQEWVEVQETQYF	TGCGCCAGCAGCCAAGAATGGGTTGAGGTCCAAGAGACCCAGTACTTC
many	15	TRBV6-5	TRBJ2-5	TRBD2	CASSSAGGSLETQYF	TGTGCCAGCAGCTCAGCGGGGGGTTCGCTAGAGACCCAGTACTTC
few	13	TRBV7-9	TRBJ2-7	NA	CASSRYGAYEQYF	TGTGCCAGCAGCCGATATGGGGCCTACGAGCAGTACTTC
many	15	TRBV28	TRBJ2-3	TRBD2	CASSSRLAGGDTQYF	TGTGCCAGCAGTTCGCGTCTGGCGGGGGGAGATACGCAGTATTTT
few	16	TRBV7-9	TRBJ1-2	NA	CASSLVLAGDNYGYTF	TGTGCCAGCAGCTTAGTACTAGCAGGAGATAACTATGGCTACACCTTC
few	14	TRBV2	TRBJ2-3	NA	CASQTDPSTDTQYF	TGTGCCAGCCAGACAGACCCTAGCACAGATACGCAGTATTTT
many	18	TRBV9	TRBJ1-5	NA	CASSVCLPTKNSNQPQHF	TGTGCCAGCAGCGTTTGTCTGCCCACAAAAAATAGCAATCAGCCCCAGCATTTT
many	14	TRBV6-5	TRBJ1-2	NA	CASSYSTNAYGYTF	TGTGCCAGCAGTTACTCGACAAATGCCTATGGCTACACCTTC
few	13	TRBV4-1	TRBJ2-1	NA	CASSQAGQPEQFF	TGCGCCAGCAGCCAGGCAGGGCAGCCAGAGCAGTTCTTC
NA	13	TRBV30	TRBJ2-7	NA	CAWSVNILYEQYF	TGTGCCTGGAGTGTAAATATTCTCTACGAGCAGTACTTC
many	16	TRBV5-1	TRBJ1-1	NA	CASTLGFRGLGTEAFF	TGCGCCAGCACCCTGGGATTTCGGGGCTTGGGCACTGAAGCTTTCTTT
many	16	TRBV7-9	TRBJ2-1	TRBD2	CASSPRLAGPYNEQFF	TGTGCCAGCAGCCCTCGACTAGCGGGACCCTACAATGAGCAGTTCTTC
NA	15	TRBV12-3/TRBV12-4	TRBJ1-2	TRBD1	CASSLWGTEATGYTF	TGTGCCAGCAGTTTATGGGGGACAGAGGCAACTGGCTACACCTTC
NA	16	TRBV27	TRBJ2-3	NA	CASSLLANLPADTQYF	TGTGCCAGCAGTTTATTAGCGAACCTGCCCGCAGATACGCAGTATTTT
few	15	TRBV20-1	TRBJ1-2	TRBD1	CSASSGQGPFYGYTF	TGCAGTGCGTCGTCGGGACAGGGGCCCTTTTATGGCTACACCTTC
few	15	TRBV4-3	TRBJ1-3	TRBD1	CASSQARGLGNTIYF	TGCGCCAGCAGCCAAGCTAGGGGGCTCGGAAACACCATATATTTT
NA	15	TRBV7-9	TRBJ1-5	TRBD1	CSSSLESEEGQPQHF	TGTTCCAGCAGCTTAGAGTCAGAAGAGGGACAGCCACAGCATTTT
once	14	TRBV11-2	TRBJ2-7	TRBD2	CASSSGLVAYEQYF	TGTGCCAGCAGCTCCGGACTAGTTGCCTACGAGCAGTACTTC
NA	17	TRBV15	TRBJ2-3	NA	CATSRESPRVAADTQYF	TGTGCCACCAGCAGGGAATCCCCCCGGGTTGCGGCAGATACGCAGTATTTT
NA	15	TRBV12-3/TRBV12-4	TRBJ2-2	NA	CASSNGETFTGELFF	TGTGCCAGCAGCAACGGCGAAACTTTCACCGGGGAGCTGTTTTTT
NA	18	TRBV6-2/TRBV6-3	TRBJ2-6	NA	CASSYDGDSFSGANVLTF	TGTGCCAGCAGTTACGACGGAGACTCTTTCTCTGGGGCCAACGTCCTGACTTTC
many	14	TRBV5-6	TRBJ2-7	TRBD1	CASSLVNRGHEQYF	TGTGCCAGCAGCTTGGTTAACAGGGGCCACGAGCAGTACTTC
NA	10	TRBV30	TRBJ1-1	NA	CALTVSDAFF	TGTGCCTTGACAGTTTCTGACGCTTTCTTT
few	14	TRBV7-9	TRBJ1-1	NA	CASSLGTLGTEAFF	TGTGCCAGCAGCTTAGGGACCTTGGGCACTGAAGCTTTCTTT